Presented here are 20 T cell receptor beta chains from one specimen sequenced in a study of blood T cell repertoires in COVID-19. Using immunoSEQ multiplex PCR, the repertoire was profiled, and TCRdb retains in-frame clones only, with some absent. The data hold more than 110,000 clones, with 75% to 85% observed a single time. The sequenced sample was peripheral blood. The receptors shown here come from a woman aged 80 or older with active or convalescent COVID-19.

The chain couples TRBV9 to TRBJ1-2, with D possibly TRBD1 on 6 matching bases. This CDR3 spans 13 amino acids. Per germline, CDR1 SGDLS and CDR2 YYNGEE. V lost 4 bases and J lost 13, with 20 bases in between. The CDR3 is CASSPDSGGAGTF. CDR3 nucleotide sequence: TGTGCCAGCAGCCCAGATTCGGGGGGGGCCGGCACCTTC.

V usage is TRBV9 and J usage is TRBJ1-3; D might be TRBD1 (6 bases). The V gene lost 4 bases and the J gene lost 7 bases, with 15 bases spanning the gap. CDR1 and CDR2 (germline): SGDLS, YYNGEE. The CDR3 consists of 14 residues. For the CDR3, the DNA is TGTGCCAGCAGCACTCAAACAGGGTCCAACACCATATATTTT. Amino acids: CASSTQTGSNTIYF.

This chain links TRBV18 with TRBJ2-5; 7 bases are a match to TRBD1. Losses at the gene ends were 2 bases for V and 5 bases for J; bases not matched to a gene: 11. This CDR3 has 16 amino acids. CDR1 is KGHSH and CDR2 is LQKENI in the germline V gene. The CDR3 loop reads CASSPIGTGVMETQYF. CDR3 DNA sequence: TGTGCCAGCTCACCAATCGGTACAGGGGTTATGGAGACCCAGTACTTC.

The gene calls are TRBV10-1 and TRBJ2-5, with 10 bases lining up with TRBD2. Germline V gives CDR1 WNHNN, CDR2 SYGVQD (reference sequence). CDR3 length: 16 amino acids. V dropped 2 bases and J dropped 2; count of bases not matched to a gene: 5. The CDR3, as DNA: TGCGCCAGCAGTGAGGGGCTAGCGGGGGATCAAGAGACCCAGTACTTC. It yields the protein CASSEGLAGDQETQYF.

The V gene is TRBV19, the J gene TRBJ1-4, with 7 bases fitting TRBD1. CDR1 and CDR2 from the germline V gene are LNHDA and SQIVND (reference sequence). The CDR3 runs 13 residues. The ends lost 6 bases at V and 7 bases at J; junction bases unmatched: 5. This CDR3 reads CASSDRVGEKLFF. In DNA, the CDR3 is TGTGCCAGTAGCGACAGGGTTGGTGAAAAACTGTTTTTT.

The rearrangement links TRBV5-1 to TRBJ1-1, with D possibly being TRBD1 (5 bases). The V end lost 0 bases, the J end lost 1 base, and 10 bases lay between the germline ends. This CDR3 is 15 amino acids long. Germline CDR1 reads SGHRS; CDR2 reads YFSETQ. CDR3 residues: CASSLALGPNTEAFF. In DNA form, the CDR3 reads TGCGCCAGCAGCTTGGCCCTGGGGCCGAACACTGAAGCTTTCTTT.

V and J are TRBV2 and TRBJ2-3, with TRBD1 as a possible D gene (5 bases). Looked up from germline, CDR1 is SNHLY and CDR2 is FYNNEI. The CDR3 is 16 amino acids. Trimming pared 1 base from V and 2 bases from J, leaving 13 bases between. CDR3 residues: CASSEGGSRTTDTQYF. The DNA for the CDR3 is TGTGCCAGCAGTGAAGGGGGCAGCCGCACCACAGATACGCAGTATTTT.

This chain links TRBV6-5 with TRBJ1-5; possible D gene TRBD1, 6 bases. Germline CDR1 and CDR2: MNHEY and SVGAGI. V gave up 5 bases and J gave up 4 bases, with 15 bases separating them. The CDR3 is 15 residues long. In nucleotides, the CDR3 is TGTGCCAGCAGTCCTTCGGGGGGCTGGAATCAGCCCCAGCATTTT. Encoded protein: CASSPSGGWNQPQHF.

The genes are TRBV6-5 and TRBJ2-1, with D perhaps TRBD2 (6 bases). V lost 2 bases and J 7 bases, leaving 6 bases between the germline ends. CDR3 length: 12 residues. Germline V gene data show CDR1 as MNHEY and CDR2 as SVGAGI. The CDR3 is CASSYGRNEQFF. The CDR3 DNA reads TGTGCCAGCAGTTACGGGAGGAATGAGCAGTTCTTC.

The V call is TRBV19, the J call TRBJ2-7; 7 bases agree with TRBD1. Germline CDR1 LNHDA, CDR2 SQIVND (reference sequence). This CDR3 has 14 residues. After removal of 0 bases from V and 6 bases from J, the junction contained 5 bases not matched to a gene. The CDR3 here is CASSIDPGTAEQYF. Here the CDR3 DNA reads TGTGCCAGTAGTATAGATCCGGGGACAGCCGAGCAGTACTTC.

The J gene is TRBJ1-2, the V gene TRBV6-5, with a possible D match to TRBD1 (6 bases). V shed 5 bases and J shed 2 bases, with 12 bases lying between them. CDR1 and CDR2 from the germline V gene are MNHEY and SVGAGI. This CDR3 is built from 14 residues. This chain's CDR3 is CASSPRGSNYGYTF. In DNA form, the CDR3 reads TGTGCCAGCAGTCCAAGGGGGTCGAACTATGGCTACACCTTC.

CDR3 sequence (DNA): TGTGCCACCAGCAGTGGACAGGCCAATAACTATGGCTACACCTTC. It specifies CATSSGQANNYGYTF. This chain joins TRBV15 and TRBJ1-2; 7 positions match TRBD1. CDR3 length: 15 amino acids. Germline CDR1 LNHNV, CDR2 YYDKDF (reference sequence). V dropped 3 bases and J dropped 1; count of bases not matched to a gene: 5.

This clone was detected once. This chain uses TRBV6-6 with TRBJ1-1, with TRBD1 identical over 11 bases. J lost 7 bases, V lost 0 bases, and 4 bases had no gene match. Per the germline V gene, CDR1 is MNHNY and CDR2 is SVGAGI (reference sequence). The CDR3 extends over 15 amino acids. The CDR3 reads CASSYSAGTGGEAFF. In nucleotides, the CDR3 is TGTGCCAGCAGTTACTCCGCAGGGACAGGGGGTGAAGCTTTCTTT.

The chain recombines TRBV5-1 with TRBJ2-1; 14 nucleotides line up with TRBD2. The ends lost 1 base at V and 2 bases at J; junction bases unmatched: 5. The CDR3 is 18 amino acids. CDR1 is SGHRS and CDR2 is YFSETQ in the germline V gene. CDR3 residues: CASSLTTSGGATYNEQFF. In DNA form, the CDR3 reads TGCGCCAGCAGCTTGACGACTAGCGGGGGGGCAACCTACAATGAGCAGTTCTTC. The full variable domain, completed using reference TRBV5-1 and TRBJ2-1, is KAGVTQTPRYLIKTRGQQVTLSCSPISGHRSVSWYQQTPGQGLQFLFEYFSETQRNKGNFPGRFSGRQFSNSRSEMNVSTLELGDSALYLCASSLTTSGGATYNEQFFGPGTRLTVL.

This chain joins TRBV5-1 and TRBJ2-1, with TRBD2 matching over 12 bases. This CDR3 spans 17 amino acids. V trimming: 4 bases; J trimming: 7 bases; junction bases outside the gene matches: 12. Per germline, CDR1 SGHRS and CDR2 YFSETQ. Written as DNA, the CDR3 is TGCGCCAGCAGCACCACACTAGCGGGGGGCCCCCGGAATGAGCAGTTCTTC. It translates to CASSTTLAGGPRNEQFF.

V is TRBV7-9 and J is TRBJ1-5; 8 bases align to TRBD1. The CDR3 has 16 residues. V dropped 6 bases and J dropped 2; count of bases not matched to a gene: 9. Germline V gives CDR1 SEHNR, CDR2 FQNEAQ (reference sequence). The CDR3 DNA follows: TGTGCCAGCAGTCCCGGGACAGGCAGGGGCAATCAGCCCCAGCATTTT. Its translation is CASSPGTGRGNQPQHF.

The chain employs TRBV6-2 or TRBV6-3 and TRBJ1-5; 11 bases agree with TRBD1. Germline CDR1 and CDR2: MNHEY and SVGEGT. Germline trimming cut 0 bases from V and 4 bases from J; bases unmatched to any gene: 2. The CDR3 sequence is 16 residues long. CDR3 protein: CASSYSGQGDNQPQHF. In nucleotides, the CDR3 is TGTGCCAGCAGTTACTCGGGACAGGGGGATAATCAGCCCCAGCATTTT.

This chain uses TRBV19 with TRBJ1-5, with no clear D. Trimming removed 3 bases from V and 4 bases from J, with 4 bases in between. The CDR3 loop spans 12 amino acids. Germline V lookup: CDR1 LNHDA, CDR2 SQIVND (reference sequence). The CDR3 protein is CASSIVNQPQHF. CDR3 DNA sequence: TGTGCCAGTAGTATCGTTAATCAGCCCCAGCATTTT.

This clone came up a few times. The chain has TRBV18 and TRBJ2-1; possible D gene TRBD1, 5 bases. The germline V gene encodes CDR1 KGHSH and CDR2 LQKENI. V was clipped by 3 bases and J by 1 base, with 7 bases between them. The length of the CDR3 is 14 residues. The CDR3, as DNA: TGTGCCAGCTCACCCCAGGGTTCCTACAATGAGCAGTTCTTC. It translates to CASSPQGSYNEQFF.

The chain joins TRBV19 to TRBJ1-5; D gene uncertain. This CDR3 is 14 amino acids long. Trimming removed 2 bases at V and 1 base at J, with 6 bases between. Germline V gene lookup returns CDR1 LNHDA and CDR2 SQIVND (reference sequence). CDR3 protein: CASSITYSNQPQHF. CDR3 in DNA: TGTGCCAGTAGTATAACATACAGCAATCAGCCCCAGCATTTT.